This passage covers 13 T cell receptor beta chains from one sample sequenced in a study of vaccination and CD4 T cells after COVID-19. These receptors' antigens are unknown. Documented treatment: approximately nine-day PBMC culture with coronavirus spike peptide pools or control peptides (ViraFEST assay). Scientists ran DNA taken from cultured CD4+ T cells through the Oncomine TCR Beta short-read assay for sequencing. TCRdb called the PCR reads again in MiXCR, with one record for every CDR3 protein. The table shows around 2,600 distinct CDR3 sequences, with roughly 84% occurring only once. Sequenced: CD4+ T cells from blood, cultured in vitro. The receptors stem from a human donor who had recovered from COVID-19.

J is TRBJ2-2 and V is TRBV7-9; perhaps TRBD1 as D (6 bases). CDR3 length equals 14 residues. The germline gives CDR1 SEHNR, CDR2 FQNEAQ (reference sequence). Trimming removed 5 bases from V and 1 base from J, with 8 bases in between. The CDR3 nucleotides are TGTGCCAGCAGCGCCAGGGGGAACACCGGGGAGCTGTTTTTT. Residues: CASSARGNTGELFF.

The chain uses TRBV25-1 and TRBJ1-2; D gene uncertain. CDR1 is MGHDK and CDR2 is SYGVNS in the germline V gene. The CDR3 runs to 15 residues. V was trimmed by 3 bases and J by 4 bases, leaving 15 bases between them. CDR3 residues: CASSEVGSPSYGYTF. CDR3 sequence (DNA): TGTGCCAGCAGTGAGGTCGGATCACCGTCCTATGGCTACACCTTC.

The rearrangement uses TRBV6-1 and TRBJ1-1; possibly TRBD1 for D (5 bases). Germline assignment: CDR1 MNHNS and CDR2 SASEGT. The CDR3 totals 14 residues. V was shortened by 5 bases and J by 1 base, with 11 bases between the two germline ends. The CDR3 DNA follows: TGTGCCAGCAGTCTAATAGGGGCGAACACTGAAGCTTTCTTT. It yields the protein CASSLIGANTEAFF.

The V call is TRBV27, the J call TRBJ1-5, with D perhaps TRBD1 (5 bases). Trimming stripped 7 bases from V and 2 bases from J, with 18 bases between. This CDR3 has 16 residues. CDR1 MNHEY and CDR2 SMNVEV come from the germline V gene (reference sequence). The CDR3 region has the DNA TGTGCCAGCAAATTTGAGGGGAAACCAGGCAATCAGCCCCAGCATTTT. Translating gives CASKFEGKPGNQPQHF.

The chain employs TRBV20-1 and TRBJ2-7, with no clear D. Germline CDR1 and CDR2: DFQATT and SNEGSKA (reference sequence). Trimming left V 5 bases short and J 0 bases short, with 8 bases between. The CDR3 sequence is 12 residues long. In DNA form, the CDR3 reads TGCAGTGCTCCCGGTCTCTCCTACGAGCAGTACTTC. Its protein is CSAPGLSYEQYF.

This clonotype showed up just a few times. V and J are TRBV10-3 and TRBJ1-2; D not certain. The CDR3 runs to 14 residues. Looked up from germline, CDR1 is ENHRY and CDR2 is SYGVKD. With 3 bases removed from V and 8 bases from J, the gap between germline ends came to 16 bases. In DNA form, the CDR3 reads TGTGCCATCAGTGAACCCATAGGTGTGGTCGGCTACACCTTC. As protein: CAISEPIGVVGYTF.

The chain combines TRBV2 with TRBJ1-5, with unresolved D. V was trimmed by 4 bases and J by 7 bases, leaving 8 bases between them. This CDR3 spans 12 amino acids. CDR1 SNHLY and CDR2 FYNNEI come from the germline V gene. The CDR3 DNA reads as TGTGCCAGCAGTGGAGAACTCCAGCCCCAGCATTTT. Its translation is CASSGELQPQHF.

The CDR3 DNA is TGTGCCAGCAGCTTCCAGGGGGCGGGAGTGAACACTGAAGCTTTCTTT. Protein: CASSFQGAGVNTEAFF. The chain links TRBV7-2 to TRBJ1-1; 8 positions agree with TRBD1. Trimming removed 3 bases from V and 0 bases from J; junction bases left unmatched: 6. This CDR3 has 16 residues. Germline lookup yields CDR1 SGHTA and CDR2 FQGNSA.

V is TRBV30 and J is TRBJ1-1, with 8 bases that match TRBD1. V gave up 4 bases and J gave up 1 base; unmatched junction bases: 2. CDR1 GTSNPN and CDR2 SVGIG come from the germline V gene (reference sequence). This CDR3 has 13 residues. In DNA form, the CDR3 reads TGTGCCTGGAACAGGGGGGAGAACACTGAAGCTTTCTTT. It specifies CAWNRGENTEAFF.

The CDR3 sequence is CASANGQGVEKLFF. The CDR3 DNA follows: TGTGCCAGCGCAAACGGACAGGGGGTTGAAAAACTGTTTTTT. This chain links TRBV6-1 with TRBJ1-4, with 10 bases that match TRBD1. CDR1 and CDR2 (germline): MNHNS, SASEGT. This CDR3 comprises 14 residues. Losses at the gene ends were 8 bases for V and 7 bases for J; bases not matched to a gene: 7.

This chain connects TRBV19 to TRBJ1-2; D is perhaps TRBD1 (6 bases). The CDR3 has 13 amino acids. V was shortened by 9 bases and J by 2 bases, with 13 bases between the two germline ends. Germline CDR1 is LNHDA and CDR2 is SQIVND (reference sequence). The CDR3 DNA is TGTGCCAGCGCGGGACAAGGAAACTATGGCTACACCTTC. Translated, it gives CASAGQGNYGYTF.

The chain recombines TRBV5-4 with TRBJ2-7, with 8 bases aligning to TRBD1. Germline V CDR1 and CDR2: SGHNT, YYREEE (reference sequence). The CDR3 runs 16 residues. J gave up 4 bases and V 4 bases, and 13 bases lay outside the gene matches. The CDR3 DNA sequence: TGTGCCAGCAGCCTGACAGGGGTCGGGGATCGTTACGAGCAGTACTTC. It encodes CASSLTGVGDRYEQYF.

The chain links TRBV7-2 to TRBJ1-2; TRBD1 aligns across 10 bases. The CDR3 is 16 residues long. Germline-derived CDR1 and CDR2 are SGHTA and FQGNSA. Trimming removed 5 bases from V and 6 bases from J; junction bases left unmatched: 12. Here the CDR3 DNA reads TGTGCCAGCAGCCCCGTCCGGGACAGGGGAGGAAATGGCTACACCTTC. This gives the protein CASSPVRDRGGNGYTF.